The rows below give T cell receptor beta chains drawn from one sample of a study of regulatory T cells in long-lasting Graves disease. MiXCR, applied by TCRdb to the multiplex PCR reads, yields one record per CDR3 protein. This sample yields 400,000 to 650,000 distinct CDR3 sequences, of which 15% to 20% are seen a single time; 20% to 25% belongs to the top ten. These data were likewise used in another study, on T cells in Graves' hyperthyroidism and ophthalmopathy.

The source was peripheral blood mononuclear cells (PBMCs), collected at new diagnosis, from a patient treated with antithyroid drugs. All receptors derive from a woman aged 40-60 years with Graves disease. Each CDR3 is given with its conserved first and last residue. D genes are given only for firm matches. Some rows have no size entry. The others give once, few or many, or a class for an expanded clone.

d_call,j_call,cdr3_length,v_call,clone_size,cdr3_aa,cdr3_nt
NA,TRBJ1-1,13,TRBV5-1,many,CATRQGLITEAFF,TGCGCCACCCGGCAGGGGTTAATCACTGAAGCTTTCTTT
NA,TRBJ1-6,13,TRBV25-1,NA,CASSSAGYSPLHF,TGTGCCAGCAGTTCCGCGGGGTATTCACCCCTCCACTTT
NA,TRBJ2-3,15,TRBV6-1,NA,CASSSPDHDTDTQYF,TGTGCCAGCAGCTCCCCCGACCATGACACAGATACGCAGTATTTT
NA,TRBJ2-1,15,TRBV7-3,few,CASSLGGSNVDEQFF,TGTGCCAGCAGCTTAGGGGGCTCCAATGTAGATGAGCAGTTCTTC
NA,TRBJ1-6,15,TRBV20-1,few,CSARPHGTGNSPLHF,TGCAGTGCTAGACCCCACGGGACTGGGAATTCACCCCTCCACTTT
NA,TRBJ2-1,15,TRBV11-2,many,CASSWAFVSYNEQFF,TGTGCCAGCAGCTGGGCTTTCGTTTCCTACAATGAGCAGTTCTTC
TRBD2,TRBJ2-7,15,TRBV2,many,CASSARTSQPYEQYF,TGTGCCAGCAGTGCGCGGACTAGCCAACCCTACGAGCAGTACTTC
NA,TRBJ1-5,13,TRBV15,few,CATSRDYNQPQHF,TGTGCCACCAGCAGAGATTATAATCAGCCCCAGCATTTT
TRBD2,TRBJ2-7,17,TRBV4-1,few,CASSLARTSGGSYEQYF,TGCGCCAGCAGCCTCGCCCGTACTAGCGGGGGATCCTACGAGCAGTACTTC
TRBD1,TRBJ2-3,15,TRBV4-1,NA,CASTPTGVSTDTQYF,TGCGCCAGCACCCCAACAGGGGTGAGCACAGATACGCAGTATTTT
TRBD2,TRBJ2-3,16,TRBV5-1,many,CASSTAGAGGRDTQYF,TGCGCCAGCAGCACCGCAGGGGCGGGGGGCAGAGATACGCAGTATTTT
NA,TRBJ1-3,14,TRBV19,NA,CASSRALSGNTIYF,TGTGCCAGTAGTAGGGCACTCTCTGGAAACACCATATATTTT
NA,TRBJ2-5,15,TRBV4-1,NA,CASSQEHQGGETQYF,TGCGCCAGCAGCCAAGAGCACCAAGGAGGGGAGACCCAGTACTTC
TRBD1,TRBJ2-7,14,TRBV27,few,CASNRGFGSYEQYF,TGTGCCAGCAACAGGGGGTTCGGCTCCTACGAGCAGTACTTC
NA,TRBJ2-5,16,TRBV6-2/TRBV6-3,few,CASSYSGGAGGETQYF,TGTGCCAGCAGTTACTCCGGTGGTGCAGGGGGGGAGACCCAGTACTTC
NA,TRBJ2-3,16,TRBV4-1,NA,CASSQDNRNRADTQYF,TGCGCCAGCAGCCAAGATAATAGGAATCGAGCAGATACGCAGTATTTT
NA,TRBJ1-4,20,TRBV9,few,CASSPDDGQRGIVRKEKLFF,TGTGCCAGCAGCCCGGATGATGGCCAGCGGGGCATTGTGCGAAAGGAAAAACTGTTTTTT
NA,TRBJ1-1,16,TRBV11-2,many,CASSLGTGAQNTEAFF,TGTGCCAGCAGCTTAGGAACAGGAGCCCAAAACACTGAAGCTTTCTTT
NA,TRBJ2-3,13,TRBV11-2,many,CASSRQLTDTQYF,TGTGCCAGCAGCCGACAGCTCACAGATACGCAGTATTTT
NA,TRBJ1-2,14,TRBV28,many,CASSPNDRTYGYTF,TGTGCCAGCAGTCCCAACGACAGGACCTATGGCTACACCTTC
NA,TRBJ2-7,14,TRBV7-2,many,CASSLMVTNYEQYF,TGTGCCAGCAGCTTAATGGTGACTAACTACGAGCAGTACTTC
TRBD2,TRBJ2-1,13,TRBV24-1,many,CATMAGGRNEQFF,TGTGCCACCATGGCGGGGGGGCGGAATGAGCAGTTCTTC
TRBD1,TRBJ2-5,14,TRBV12-3/TRBV12-4,many,CASSLGQGPETQYF,TGTGCCAGCAGTTTAGGACAGGGGCCGGAGACCCAGTACTTC
TRBD1,TRBJ2-1,16,TRBV13,many,CASSSSRDRGGNEQFF,TGTGCCAGCAGCTCTTCCCGGGACAGGGGGGGAAATGAGCAGTTCTTC
TRBD1,TRBJ2-4,14,TRBV28,NA,CASTLTGGKNIQYF,TGTGCCAGCACCCTGACAGGGGGGAAAAACATTCAGTACTTC
TRBD1,TRBJ1-5,17,TRBV20-1,few,CSARDRGDRGPIGPQHF,TGCAGTGCTAGAGATAGGGGGGACAGGGGGCCCATAGGGCCCCAGCATTTT
NA,TRBJ2-5,13,TRBV20-1,NA,CSAPLTYQETQYF,TGCAGTGCCCCGCTAACATATCAAGAGACCCAGTACTTC
NA,TRBJ1-1,11,TRBV28,many,CASSFRAEAFF,TGTGCCAGCAGTTTCCGCGCTGAAGCTTTCTTT
NA,TRBJ2-3,16,TRBV9,few,CASSVASGLATDTQYF,TGTGCCAGCAGCGTAGCTTCGGGCCTAGCAACAGATACGCAGTATTTT
NA,TRBJ1-1,15,TRBV3-1,many,CASSRAGAYESEAFF,TGTGCCAGCAGCCGAGCAGGGGCTTACGAGTCTGAAGCTTTCTTT
TRBD2,TRBJ2-1,13,TRBV2,many,CAKRLAGANEQFF,TGTGCCAAAAGACTAGCGGGGGCCAATGAGCAGTTCTTC
NA,TRBJ2-7,13,TRBV20-1,NA,CSARDLAHYEQYF,TGCAGTGCTAGAGATCTGGCACACTACGAGCAGTACTTC
TRBD1,TRBJ1-1,15,TRBV2,NA,CASSTMDRVNTEAFF,TGTGCCAGCAGCACTATGGACAGGGTGAACACTGAAGCTTTCTTT
NA,TRBJ1-3,15,TRBV6-2/TRBV6-3,many,CASREGVRSGNTIYF,TGTGCCAGCAGGGAGGGGGTGCGCTCTGGAAACACCATATATTTT
NA,TRBJ2-5,12,TRBV20-1,NA,CSATLVQETQYF,TGCAGTGCTACACTAGTTCAAGAGACCCAGTACTTC
NA,TRBJ2-2,14,TRBV27,few,CASSLLSATGELFF,TGTGCCAGCAGTTTACTCTCGGCAACCGGGGAGCTGTTTTTT
NA,TRBJ1-1,14,TRBV2,many,CASSVRVDYSEAFF,TGTGCCAGCAGTGTGAGGGTGGACTACTCTGAAGCTTTCTTT
NA,TRBJ2-2,13,TRBV3-1,few,CASSHPLTGELFF,TGTGCCAGCAGCCACCCTCTCACCGGGGAGCTGTTTTTT
NA,TRBJ2-3,15,TRBV12-3/TRBV12-4,many,CASCWGVAPTDTQYF,TGTGCCAGTTGCTGGGGGGTGGCCCCAACAGATACGCAGTATTTT
NA,TRBJ2-3,17,TRBV28,NA,CASSLFRQGKLADTQYF,TGTGCCAGCAGTTTATTCCGGCAGGGCAAGTTAGCAGATACGCAGTATTTT
NA,TRBJ2-5,14,TRBV5-1,NA,CASGPGAVQETQYF,TGCGCCAGCGGCCCGGGGGCCGTACAAGAGACCCAGTACTTC
NA,TRBJ2-1,12,TRBV28,many,CASNSRGDEQFF,TGTGCCAGCAACTCTAGGGGGGATGAGCAGTTCTTC
TRBD1,TRBJ1-6,15,TRBV6-1,NA,CASSEGTGGSSPLHF,TGTGCCAGCAGTGAAGGGACAGGGGGCAGTTCACCCCTCCACTTT
NA,TRBJ1-4,13,TRBV29-1,NA,CSVSGTSNEKLFF,TGCAGCGTTTCCGGGACCTCTAATGAAAAACTGTTTTTT
NA,TRBJ1-2,13,TRBV5-1,few,CASSTQSNYGYTF,TGCGCCAGCAGCACACAGTCTAACTATGGCTACACCTTC
TRBD1,TRBJ1-2,13,TRBV28,few,CASIPTGAGGYTF,TGTGCCAGCATCCCGACAGGGGCGGGCGGCTACACCTTC
NA,TRBJ1-4,14,TRBV6-5,NA,CASSFGGGNEKLFF,TGTGCCAGCAGTTTTGGGGGAGGTAATGAAAAACTGTTTTTT
TRBD2,TRBJ2-7,17,TRBV5-4,many,CASSLGGLAGTTDEQYF,TGTGCCAGCAGCTTGGGGGGGCTAGCGGGGACCACGGACGAGCAGTACTTC
NA,TRBJ1-1,14,TRBV9,few,CASSVDYIDTEAFF,TGTGCCAGCAGCGTAGATTACATCGACACTGAAGCTTTCTTT
TRBD2,TRBJ2-3,16,TRBV2,many,CASSEDLAGSTDTQYF,TGTGCCAGCAGTGAAGACCTAGCGGGGAGCACAGATACGCAGTATTTT
NA,TRBJ2-1,16,TRBV4-1,many,CASSQGLATRYNEQFF,TGCGCCAGCAGCCAAGGCCTGGCGACTAGGTACAATGAGCAGTTCTTC
TRBD1,TRBJ1-1,16,TRBV28,many,CASSFFPGTGDTEAFF,TGTGCCAGCAGTTTTTTTCCCGGGACAGGGGACACTGAAGCTTTCTTT
NA,TRBJ1-1,16,TRBV2,many,CASTRSGQPMNTEAFF,TGTGCCAGCACCCGGTCCGGACAGCCCATGAACACTGAAGCTTTCTTT
NA,TRBJ1-6,14,TRBV2,many,CASSEVGGVSPLHF,TGTGCCAGCAGTGAGGTGGGGGGCGTCTCACCCCTCCACTTT
NA,TRBJ2-2,14,TRBV20-1,few,CSATRGHYTGELFF,TGCAGTGCAACAAGGGGACATTACACCGGGGAGCTGTTTTTT
NA,TRBJ2-2,16,TRBV6-1,NA,CASNLGARANTGELFF,TGTGCCAGCAACTTGGGTGCCAGGGCGAACACCGGGGAGCTGTTTTTT
NA,TRBJ2-7,16,TRBV5-1,many,CASSLTGTPTLGEQYF,TGCGCCAGCAGCTTGACCGGGACACCAACGTTGGGGGAGCAGTACTTC
NA,TRBJ1-4,16,TRBV5-1,many,CASRPTGHNEGEKLFF,TGCGCCAGCAGGCCCACAGGACATAACGAGGGTGAAAAACTGTTTTTT